These 30 T cell receptor beta chains were all obtained from the same sample, sequenced in a study of Ad26.COV2.S vaccination and SARS-CoV-2 variants. This table comes from immunoSEQ multiplex PCR, and its TCRdb copy is limited to in-frame clones, with some not included. The profile shows 300,000 to 400,000 clones, about 87% of them singletons. Stated treatment: around 19 received Ad26.COV2.S at low or high dose, single or two shots; 5 received placebo; per-sample allocation not given. Day 63 after the first vaccine or placebo injection was the time point for sampling. This sample comprised peripheral blood, obtained in a trial of Ad26.COV2.S vaccine versus placebo. Receptors originate from a person between 18 and 59 years old who received the Ad26.COV2.S COVID-19 vaccine or a placebo.

This chain connects TRBV19 to TRBJ1-1; D ambiguous. Trimming took off 3 bases at V and 7 bases at J, with 6 bases between the two ends. Germline V CDR1 and CDR2: LNHDA, SQIVND (reference sequence). There are 11 residues in the CDR3. The CDR3 DNA sequence: TGTGCCAGTAGTATGATCGGTGAAGCTTTCTTT. Its translation is CASSMIGEAFF.

This clone was seen once. The chain joins TRBV7-2 to TRBJ1-5; no definite D call. V gave up 5 bases and J gave up 3 bases, with 11 bases separating them. The CDR3 loop spans 14 amino acids. Germline values: CDR1 SGHTA, CDR2 FQGNSA. CDR3 bases: TGTGCCAGCAGCCCCTTCGTGGACAATCAGCCCCAGCATTTT. Translating it yields CASSPFVDNQPQHF.

The chain has TRBV6-4 and TRBJ2-1; the match to TRBD1 covers 9 bases. The CDR3 is 14 residues long. Germline CDR1 and CDR2: MRHNA and SNTAGT. After removal of 6 bases from V and 4 bases from J, the junction contained 4 bases not matched to a gene. The CDR3 region has the DNA TGTGCCAGCAGCCCCGGGACAGGGTACAATGAGCAGTTCTTC. This codes for CASSPGTGYNEQFF.

The gene calls are TRBV7-9 and TRBJ2-2; 9 bases fit TRBD1. Unmatched junction bases numbered 6, after V lost 3 bases and J lost 7 bases. There are 15 residues in the CDR3. Germline V gene data show CDR1 as SEHNR and CDR2 as FQNEAQ (reference sequence). The CDR3 loop reads CASSFRTGVVGELFF. For the CDR3, the DNA is TGTGCCAGCAGCTTCCGGACAGGGGTGGTCGGGGAGCTGTTTTTT.

The chain links TRBV4-3 to TRBJ1-3, with D perhaps matching TRBD1 (6 bases). This CDR3 region has 16 residues. Trimming stripped 3 bases from V and 3 bases from J, with 15 bases between. Germline loops: CDR1 LGHNA, CDR2 YSLEER. CDR3: CASSHRGSGIGNTIYF. The CDR3, as DNA: TGCGCCAGCAGCCATAGGGGGTCGGGAATTGGAAACACCATATATTTT.

This clone was found once. V is TRBV6-1 and J is TRBJ1-1; 8 nucleotides align to TRBD1. J was trimmed by 4 bases and V by 0 bases; bases with no gene match: 4. The CDR3 consists of 15 residues. The germline V gene has CDR1 MNHNS and CDR2 SASEGT. The CDR3 region is CASSEAGTGLTEAFF. Here the CDR3 DNA reads TGTGCCAGCAGTGAAGCCGGGACAGGCCTCACTGAAGCTTTCTTT.

The J gene is TRBJ2-5, the V gene TRBV5-1, with TRBD2 as a possible D gene (6 bases). The CDR3 is 16 residues long. Looked up from germline, CDR1 is SGHRS and CDR2 is YFSETQ. The V and J ends lost 2 bases and 4 bases respectively, with 18 bases between them. The CDR3 sequence: CASSFSRDSGRETQYF. The CDR3 DNA sequence: TGCGCCAGCAGCTTTTCCCGGGACTCTGGCAGAGAGACCCAGTACTTC. Looking up the rest from reference TRBV5-1 and TRBJ2-5 gives the full variable domain: KAGVTQTPRYLIKTRGQQVTLSCSPISGHRSVSWYQQTPGQGLQFLFEYFSETQRNKGNFPGRFSGRQFSNSRSEMNVSTLELGDSALYLCASSFSRDSGRETQYFGPGTRLLVL.

The genes are TRBV7-3 and TRBJ1-6; D remains unclear. Trimming removed 6 bases from V and 8 bases from J, with 11 bases in between. In germline, CDR1 is SGHTA, CDR2 FQGTGA. The CDR3 is 13 residues long. CDR3 sequence reads: CASSEVSDSPLHF. In DNA form, the CDR3 reads TGTGCCAGCAGTGAGGTGTCCGATTCACCCCTCCACTTT.

The V call is TRBV19, the J call TRBJ1-3; a possible D gene is TRBD1 (5 bases). The V end lost 5 bases, the J end lost 2 bases, and 13 bases lay between the germline ends. The CDR3 totals 15 residues. Germline CDR1 LNHDA, CDR2 SQIVND (reference sequence). The CDR3 reads CASSESRVPGNTIYF. CDR3 nucleotides: TGTGCCAGTAGTGAATCCAGGGTGCCTGGAAACACCATATATTTT. The full variable domain, rest sourced from reference TRBV19 and TRBJ1-3, is DGGITQSPKYLFRKEGQNVTLSCEQNLNHDAMYWYRQDPGQGLRLIYYSQIVNDFQKGDIAEGYSVSREKKESFPLTVTSAQKNPTAFYLCASSESRVPGNTIYFGEGSWLTVV.

This clone was observed once. This chain uses TRBV9 with TRBJ2-1; 7 nucleotides line up with TRBD2. The CDR3 contains 20 residues. Germline V gene data show CDR1 as SGDLS and CDR2 as YYNGEE. V lost 3 bases and J lost 7; bases outside the gene matches: 25. The chain's CDR3 is CASSAGGLGSLRSFGNEQFF. CDR3 nucleotide sequence: TGTGCCAGCAGCGCGGGAGGACTTGGGTCCCTAAGGAGTTTTGGGAATGAGCAGTTCTTC. The full variable domain, in which reference TRBV9 and TRBJ2-1 provide the parts outside the CDR3, is DSGVTQTPKHLITATGQRVTLRCSPRSGDLSVYWYQQSLDQGLQFLIQYYNGEERAKGNILERFSAQQFPDLHSELNLSSLELGDSALYFCASSAGGLGSLRSFGNEQFFGPGTRLTVL.

This clone occurred a few times. The chain has TRBV11-2 and TRBJ1-6; D gene ambiguous. CDR3 size: 14 residues. Germline V gives CDR1 SGHAT, CDR2 FQNNGV. The V gene lost 5 bases and the J gene lost 7 bases, with 12 bases spanning the gap. For the CDR3, the DNA is TGTGCCAGCAGCCCGACCAACCCGAATTCACCCCTCCACTTT. Its translation is CASSPTNPNSPLHF.

The V call is TRBV7-2, the J call TRBJ2-2, with 9 positions matching TRBD1. V lost 1 base and J lost 7; bases outside the gene matches: 13. The V gene's germline CDR1 is SGHTA and CDR2 FQGNSA. The CDR3 is 18 amino acids. In DNA, the CDR3 is TGTGCCAGCAGCTTAGTCGGGACAGGGACCACCGGGGGCGGGGAGCTGTTTTTT. Protein: CASSLVGTGTTGGGELFF.

V gene TRBV30 combines with J gene TRBJ2-7; 9 nucleotides match TRBD1. The CDR3 covers 17 residues. V trimming: 2 bases; J trimming: 4 bases; junction bases outside the gene matches: 15. Germline lookup yields CDR1 GTSNPN and CDR2 SVGIG (reference sequence). The chain's CDR3 is CAWSPFPGQGNMYEQYF. The CDR3 DNA sequence: TGTGCCTGGAGTCCCTTCCCCGGACAGGGGAACATGTACGAGCAGTACTTC.

This rearrangement joins TRBV4-1 to TRBJ1-5; TRBD1 might be the D (5 bases). The germline V gene encodes CDR1 MGHRA and CDR2 YSYEKL. With 0 bases removed from V and 6 bases from J, the gap between germline ends came to 15 bases. The CDR3 consists of 16 residues. CDR3 loop: CASSQEGSGGSQPQHF. The CDR3 DNA is TGCGCCAGCAGCCAAGAAGGGTCCGGGGGGAGTCAGCCCCAGCATTTT.

The genes are TRBV19 and TRBJ1-2, with 9 bases matching TRBD1. The germline V gene encodes CDR1 LNHDA and CDR2 SQIVND (reference sequence). The ends lost 5 bases at V and 5 bases at J; junction bases unmatched: 9. This CDR3 comprises 15 residues. The DNA of the CDR3 is TGTGCCAGTAGTGGCGAGGGGACAGGGCTTTATGGCTACACCTTC. As protein: CASSGEGTGLYGYTF.

The chain is built from TRBV6-4 and TRBJ1-2; D might be TRBD1 (5 bases). The CDR3 sequence is 12 residues long. CDR1 and CDR2 from the germline V gene are MRHNA and SNTAGT. Trimming took 8 bases from V and 7 from J, leaving 14 bases between them. The CDR3 loop is CASEGPGGGYTF. The CDR3 region has the DNA TGTGCCAGCGAGGGCCCTGGGGGTGGCTACACCTTC.

The chain employs TRBV14 and TRBJ2-5; possible D gene TRBD1, 6 bases. V was clipped by 0 bases and J by 5 bases, with 13 bases between them. The germline V gene encodes CDR1 SGHDN and CDR2 FVKESK. This CDR3 is built from 15 residues. CDR3 residues: CASSQDRGWAETQYF. CDR3 in DNA: TGTGCCAGCAGCCAAGACAGGGGTTGGGCGGAGACCCAGTACTTC.

This clone was observed a single time. J is TRBJ2-3 and V is TRBV11-3; TRBD2 agrees at 8 bases. The germline CDR1 and CDR2 sequences are SGHNT and YENEEA. Losses at the gene ends were 5 bases for V and 2 bases for J; bases not matched to a gene: 3. There are 14 residues in the CDR3. The CDR3 protein is CASSPGLDTDTQYF. The DNA for the CDR3 is TGTGCCAGCAGCCCGGGACTAGACACAGATACGCAGTATTTT.

The V call is TRBV27, the J call TRBJ2-7; D remains unclear. The V end lost 6 bases, the J end lost 7 bases, and 13 bases lay between the germline ends. CDR3 size: 12 residues. The germline V gene has CDR1 MNHEY and CDR2 SMNVEV (reference sequence). DNA of the CDR3: TGTGCCAGCAGCCACGATCCGCGGGAGCAGTACTTC. This sequence encodes CASSHDPREQYF.

The chain recombines TRBV7-3 with TRBJ1-1, with 8 bases matching TRBD1. V shed 5 bases and J 5 bases; nucleotides not matched to a gene: 4. CDR3 length equals 13 residues. Germline-derived CDR1 and CDR2 are SGHTA and FQGTGA. The CDR3 is CASSRTGSTEAFF. The CDR3 region has the DNA TGTGCCAGCAGCCGGACAGGGTCGACTGAAGCTTTCTTT.

This rearrangement joins TRBV6-2 or TRBV6-3 to TRBJ1-1; D gene unclear. This CDR3 is built from 13 residues. CDR1 is MNHEY, CDR2 SVGEGT, per germline. V was shortened by 4 bases and J by 3 bases, with 9 bases between the two germline ends. CDR3 sequence: CASSSQGYTEAFF. CDR3 sequence (DNA): TGTGCCAGCAGTTCACAAGGATACACTGAAGCTTTCTTT.

This clone was counted once. This rearrangement joins TRBV11-2 to TRBJ1-1, with 7 nucleotides matching TRBD1. V dropped 5 bases and J dropped 4; count of bases not matched to a gene: 10. This CDR3 is built from 15 residues. The germline gives CDR1 SGHAT, CDR2 FQNNGV. As DNA, the CDR3 is TGTGCCAGCAGCGTCCGGGGGAACAGGGGCACTGAAGCTTTCTTT. Its protein is CASSVRGNRGTEAFF.

The chain is built from TRBV4-3 and TRBJ2-2, with D unresolved. The germline gives CDR1 LGHNA, CDR2 YSLEER. CDR3 size: 14 residues. Trimming took off 4 bases at V and 4 bases at J, with 10 bases between the two ends. CDR3 loop: CASSLKSGTGELFF. The CDR3 DNA sequence: TGCGCCAGCAGCCTCAAGAGTGGCACCGGGGAGCTGTTTTTT.

V and J are TRBV19 and TRBJ1-6; a possible D gene is TRBD1 (5 bases). Germline V gene lookup returns CDR1 LNHDA and CDR2 SQIVND (reference sequence). The V end lost 9 bases, the J end lost 10 bases, and 22 bases lay between the germline ends. This CDR3 is 15 amino acids long. The CDR3 DNA is TGTGCCAGCGTCGACAGCCTTACGGTAAAGTCACCCCTCCACTTT. Protein: CASVDSLTVKSPLHF. Filled out from reference TRBV19 and TRBJ1-6, the complete variable domain reads DGGITQSPKYLFRKEGQNVTLSCEQNLNHDAMYWYRQDPGQGLRLIYYSQIVNDFQKGDIAEGYSVSREKKESFPLTVTSAQKNPTAFYLCASVDSLTVKSPLHFGNGTRLTVT.

CDR3 sequence: CASSQVSRGVYEQYF. Written as DNA, the CDR3 is TGTGCCAGCAGCCAAGTATCTCGGGGGGTCTACGAGCAGTACTTC. The chain combines TRBV3-1 (or the pseudogene TRBV3-2) with TRBJ2-7, with 7 nucleotides matching TRBD2. V was pared by 1 base and J by 3 bases, with 6 bases of the junction left unmatched. The CDR3 length is 15 residues. Germline V CDR1 and CDR2: LGHDT, YNNKEL (reference sequence).

This chain joins TRBV7-2 and TRBJ2-7; a possible D gene is TRBD1 (7 bases). V was clipped by 5 bases and J by 4 bases, with 18 bases between them. The CDR3 runs to 15 residues. CDR1 SGHTA and CDR2 FQGNSA come from the germline V gene. The CDR3 DNA reads as TGTGCCAGCAGCGTCCTCGCGGGACAGTCATACGAGCAGTACTTC. Its protein is CASSVLAGQSYEQYF.

V and J are TRBV7-2 and TRBJ1-1, with a possible D match to TRBD1 (6 bases). V was cut by 5 bases and J by 1 base, with 11 bases left in between. Germline V gene data show CDR1 as SGHTA and CDR2 as FQGNSA. The CDR3 runs to 14 residues. The CDR3 nucleotides are TGTGCCAGCAGCCCCGGACAGCGGAACACTGAAGCTTTCTTT. Translating gives CASSPGQRNTEAFF.

V and J are TRBV24-1 and TRBJ2-7; tentatively, D is TRBD2 (6 bases). There are 13 residues in the CDR3. Germline-derived CDR1 and CDR2 are KGHDR and SFDVKD. Trimming shortened V by 0 bases and J by 5 bases, and 7 bases separated the two germline ends. The CDR3 region has the DNA TGTGCCACCAGTGATTTGGGAGGGAACGAGCAGTACTTC. It translates to CATSDLGGNEQYF.

This chain joins TRBV4-3 and TRBJ1-6; D may be TRBD1 (5 bases). Trimming shortened V by 0 bases and J by 3 bases, and 15 bases separated the two germline ends. The CDR3 has 18 residues. Germline CDR1 reads LGHNA; CDR2 reads YSLEER. This chain's CDR3 is CASSQDLLGDSYNSPLHF. The CDR3 nucleotides read TGCGCCAGCAGCCAAGATCTTTTGGGGGATAGCTATAATTCACCCCTCCACTTT.

V gene TRBV3-1 (or the pseudogene TRBV3-2) combines with J gene TRBJ1-1; tentatively, D is TRBD1 (5 bases). V was trimmed by 0 bases and J by 5 bases, leaving 13 bases between them. Germline values: CDR1 LGHDT, CDR2 YNNKEL (reference sequence). The CDR3 totals 15 residues. The DNA for the CDR3 is TGTGCCAGCAGCCAAGATCAGGCAGGGTTAACTGAAGCTTTCTTT. Encoded protein: CASSQDQAGLTEAFF.